Shown below are 2 T cell receptor beta chains from a single sample sequenced in a study of cytotoxic CD8 clonotypes in ibrutinib-treated CLL. Clones were read by immunoSEQ multiplex PCR, and TCRdb kept only the in-frame ones, dropping some. In the table there are some 130,000 clones, approximately 85% of which are singletons. The starting material was PBMCs, obtained after 24 months of ibrutinib treatment. These receptors came from a human donor with chronic lymphocytic leukemia.

V and J are TRBV19 and TRBJ2-3; unclear D gene. From germline, CDR1 is LNHDA and CDR2 SQIVND (reference sequence). The CDR3 totals 14 residues. V shed 4 bases and J shed 2 bases, with 10 bases lying between them. In DNA form, the CDR3 reads TGTGCCAGTAGTAGATGGGATGCCACAGATACGCAGTATTTT. The encoded protein is CASSRWDATDTQYF.

This clone was counted once. The chain combines TRBV6-5 with TRBJ2-7; TRBD1 might be the D (6 bases). This CDR3 is 14 amino acids long. CDR1 is MNHEY, CDR2 SVGAGI, per germline. V was clipped by 6 bases and J by 1 base, with 13 bases between them. The CDR3: CASSPTGTSYEQYF. DNA for the CDR3: TGTGCCAGCAGCCCGACAGGTACTTCCTACGAGCAGTACTTC.